These 14 T cell receptor beta chains were sequenced from one sample in a study of T cell responses to AZD1222 COVID-19 vaccine. This table comes from immunoSEQ multiplex PCR, and its TCRdb copy is limited to in-frame clones, with some not included. The sample lists over 100,000 clones, roughly 90% occurring once. This material consisted of peripheral blood, taken 28 days after the second AZD1222 dose. Receptors were obtained from an adult who received the AZD1222 COVID-19 vaccine.

This clone is deemed medium-sized. DNA of the CDR3: TGTGCCAGCACCTCACAGGGGGGAGGTTATGGCTACACCTTC. Translation: CASTSQGGGYGYTF. The gene calls are TRBV6-5 and TRBJ1-2, with 8 bases lining up with TRBD1. The V segment lost 7 bases and the J segment 5 bases; nucleotides outside the gene matches: 9. CDR3 size: 14 residues. Germline assignment: CDR1 MNHEY and CDR2 SVGAGI.

The chain carries TRBV7-2 and TRBJ1-1; 9 positions agree with TRBD1. Germline CDR1 SGHTA, CDR2 FQGNSA. The CDR3 contains 13 residues. Trimming at V came to 6 bases and at J to 4 bases, leaving 3 bases not matched to a gene. Here the CDR3 reads CASRTDRGTEAFF. In nucleotides, the CDR3 is TGTGCCAGCAGAACGGACAGGGGCACTGAAGCTTTCTTT.

CDR3: CSASKPRDPPLRDGYTF. The CDR3 nucleotides read TGCAGTGCTAGTAAACCCCGGGACCCCCCTCTAAGAGATGGCTACACCTTC. This chain uses TRBV20-1 with TRBJ1-2; tentatively, D is TRBD1 (5 bases). The V gene lost 3 bases and the J gene lost 6 bases, with 26 bases spanning the gap. Germline CDR1 reads DFQATT; CDR2 reads SNEGSKA (reference sequence). The CDR3 extends over 17 amino acids.

The chain carries TRBV11-2 and TRBJ1-2, with 10 bases aligning to TRBD1. V shed 2 bases and J 0 bases; nucleotides not matched to a gene: 9. The length of the CDR3 is 18 residues. From germline, CDR1 is SGHAT and CDR2 FQNNGV. CDR3 region: CASSLRWDRGDPNYGYTF. DNA of the CDR3: TGTGCCAGCAGCTTACGTTGGGACAGGGGCGACCCTAACTATGGCTACACCTTC.

The chain carries TRBV5-6 and TRBJ1-5, with D unresolved. CDR1 is SGHDT, CDR2 YYEEEE, per germline. The CDR3 is 12 residues long. V was shortened by 2 bases and J by 0 bases, with 0 bases between the two germline ends. The CDR3 sequence is CASSFSNQPQHF. The CDR3 DNA reads TGTGCCAGCAGCTTTAGCAATCAGCCCCAGCATTTT.

The chain is built from TRBV7-2 and TRBJ2-7; 8 bases are shared with TRBD2. The V gene end was trimmed by 5 bases and the J gene end by 3 bases; junction bases not matched to a gene: 6. Germline CDR1 and CDR2: SGHTA and FQGNSA. The length of the CDR3 is 14 residues. DNA for the CDR3: TGTGCCAGCAGCCGTGCGGCGGGGGGCTACGAGCAGTACTTC. Its translation is CASSRAAGGYEQYF. The full variable domain, in which reference TRBV7-2 and TRBJ2-7 provide the parts outside the CDR3, is GAGVSQSPSNKVTEKGKDVELRCDPISGHTALYWYRQSLGQGLEFLIYFQGNSAPDKSGLPSDRFSAERTGGSVSTLTIQRTQQEDSAVYLCASSRAAGGYEQYFGPGTRLTVT.

In this sample, this clone turned up once. This rearrangement joins TRBV5-1 to TRBJ2-2; 8 bases agree with TRBD1. The CDR3 length is 15 residues. With V trimmed by 3 bases and J by 6 bases, 7 bases remained unmatched. Germline V CDR1 and CDR2: SGHRS, YFSETQ. In DNA, the CDR3 is TGCGCCAGCAGCTATACAGGGGGGAAGTCCGGGGAGCTGTTTTTT. It yields the protein CASSYTGGKSGELFF.

This sequence joins TRBV3-1 (or the pseudogene TRBV3-2) and TRBJ1-2; 9 bases are shared with TRBD1. Looked up from germline, CDR1 is LGHDT and CDR2 is YNNKEL (reference sequence). Trimming removed 2 bases from V and 4 bases from J; junction bases left unmatched: 5. CDR3 length: 15 residues. The CDR3 protein is CASSQRGQGGYGYTF. CDR3 bases: TGTGCCAGCAGCCAAAGGGGACAGGGTGGCTATGGCTACACCTTC.

This clone came up a few times. The junction differs from germline at one of its ends, possibly a read error. The J gene is TRBJ2-1, the V gene TRBV7-8; 9 nucleotides align to TRBD1. Germline CDR1 and CDR2: SGHVS and FQNEAQ. The length of the CDR3 is 16 residues. The CDR3 is CASSLSTALGDRGFIF. The CDR3 nucleotides read TGTGCCAGCAGCTTATCCACCGCGCTGGGCGACAGGGGGTTCATCTTC. The full variable domain, in which reference TRBV7-8 and TRBJ2-1 provide the parts outside the CDR3, is GAGVSQSPRYKVAKRGQDVALRCDPISGHVSLFWYQQALGQGPEFLTYFQNEAQLDKSGLPSDRFFAERPEGSVSTLKIQRTQQEDSAVYLCASSLSTALGDRGFIFGPGTRLTVL.

The chain combines TRBV2 with TRBJ2-1; 7 nucleotides match TRBD2. Per the germline V gene, CDR1 is SNHLY and CDR2 is FYNNEI. The ends lost 4 bases at V and 4 bases at J; junction bases unmatched: 4. The CDR3 consists of 14 residues. The CDR3 nucleotides are TGTGCCAGCAGTGTTGGGACTATATACAATGAGCAGTTCTTC. It codes for CASSVGTIYNEQFF.

The CDR3 DNA reads TGCGCCAGCAGCTGGGCAGGTGAGAGCGGGGGCTACACCTTC. Its translation: CASSWAGESGGYTF. The chain combines TRBV5-1 with TRBJ1-2; D remains ambiguous. Germline V gives CDR1 SGHRS, CDR2 YFSETQ. Trimming pared 3 bases from V and 8 bases from J, leaving 17 bases between. CDR3 length: 14 amino acids. The entire variable domain, with the rest obtained from reference TRBV5-1 and TRBJ1-2, is as follows: KAGVTQTPRYLIKTRGQQVTLSCSPISGHRSVSWYQQTPGQGLQFLFEYFSETQRNKGNFPGRFSGRQFSNSRSEMNVSTLELGDSALYLCASSWAGESGGYTFGSGTRLTVV.

The CDR3 DNA follows: TGCAGCGTTGAGGGGGACAGGGATCATGAGCAGTTCTTC. Amino acid sequence: CSVEGDRDHEQFF. The gene calls are TRBV29-1 and TRBJ2-1; 9 bases align to TRBD1. Germline lookup yields CDR1 SQVTM and CDR2 ANQGSEA. Trimming at V came to 3 bases and at J to 8 bases, leaving 5 bases not matched to a gene. This CDR3 has 13 residues.

The chain uses TRBV4-2 and TRBJ2-7; the D is unclear. This CDR3 contains 14 residues. Trimming pared 0 bases from V and 2 bases from J, leaving 8 bases between. Looked up from germline, CDR1 is LGHNA and CDR2 is YNFKEQ. The CDR3 reads CASSQDGQTYEQYF. The CDR3 region has the DNA TGTGCCAGCAGCCAAGATGGGCAGACCTACGAGCAGTACTTC.

The J gene is TRBJ1-5, the V gene TRBV9; 7 bases match TRBD1. Germline V CDR1 and CDR2: SGDLS, YYNGEE. The CDR3 is 14 residues long. The junction had 3 bases not matched to a gene; V was cut back by 3 bases and J by 3 bases. The chain's CDR3 is CASSAGTANQPQHF. As DNA, the CDR3 is TGTGCCAGCAGCGCCGGGACAGCCAATCAGCCCCAGCATTTT.